This note documents a single T cell receptor beta chain sequence. Antigen specificity is unknown. Measured with immunoSEQ multiplex PCR; TCRdb has only the in-frame clones, and not every one. The sample has roughly 2.1 million clones, 90% to 95% seen once. The junction had 7 bases not matched to a gene; V was cut back by 4 bases and J by 4 bases. Germline assignment: CDR1 PRHDT and CDR2 FYEKMQ (reference sequence). The CDR3 covers 17 residues. This entry belongs to a study of shared clonotypes between healthy human individuals. Study-wide results and caveats: Among the subsets, naive ones generally showed larger estimated richness than memory ones.

CD45RO-negative cells were positively selected for CCR7, leaving out terminally differentiated effector memory CD45RA+ cells. Sequencing was done on a sample of naive CD8+ T cells from PBMCs. This clonotype originated in a young man in good health. Some clones in this sample may be carry-over from other donors' samples. The chain uses TRBV13 and TRBJ2-2; 12 bases are a match to TRBD2. The CDR3 is CASSSVTSGRSTGELFF. CDR3 in DNA: TGTGCCAGCAGCTCCGTTACTAGCGGGAGGAGCACCGGGGAGCTGTTTTTT.